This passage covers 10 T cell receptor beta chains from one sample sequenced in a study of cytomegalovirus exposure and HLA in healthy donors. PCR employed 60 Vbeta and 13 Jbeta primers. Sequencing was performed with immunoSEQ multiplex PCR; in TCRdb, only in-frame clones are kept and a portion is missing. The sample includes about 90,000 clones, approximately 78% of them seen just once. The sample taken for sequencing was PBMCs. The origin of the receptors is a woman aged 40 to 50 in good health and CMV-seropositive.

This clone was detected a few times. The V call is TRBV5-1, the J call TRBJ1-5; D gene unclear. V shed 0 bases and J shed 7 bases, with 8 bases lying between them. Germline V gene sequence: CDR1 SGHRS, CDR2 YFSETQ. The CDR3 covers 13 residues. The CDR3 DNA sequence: TGCGCCAGCAGCTTGGCGGGAGGGCAGCCCCAGCATTTT. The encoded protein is CASSLAGGQPQHF.

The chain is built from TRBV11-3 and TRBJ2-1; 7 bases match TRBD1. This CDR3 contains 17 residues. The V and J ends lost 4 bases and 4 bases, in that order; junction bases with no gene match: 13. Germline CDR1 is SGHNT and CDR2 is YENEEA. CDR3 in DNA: TGTGCCAGCAGCTCCCCAAACAGGGGAAGTTGGTACAATGAGCAGTTCTTC. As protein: CASSSPNRGSWYNEQFF.

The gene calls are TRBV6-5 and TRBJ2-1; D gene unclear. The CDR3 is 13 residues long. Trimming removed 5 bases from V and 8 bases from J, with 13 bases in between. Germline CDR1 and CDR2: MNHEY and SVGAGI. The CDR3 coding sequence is TGTGCCAGCAGTCCAGAGAGCGTGGATGAGCAGTTCTTC. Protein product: CASSPESVDEQFF.

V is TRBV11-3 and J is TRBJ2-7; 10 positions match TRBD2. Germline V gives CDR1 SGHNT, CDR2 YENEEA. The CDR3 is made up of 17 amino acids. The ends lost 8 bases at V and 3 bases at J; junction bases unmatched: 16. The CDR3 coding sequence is TGTGCCAGCTCCCCCCAGGCTAGCGGGAGTGATATCTACGAGCAGTACTTC. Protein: CASSPQASGSDIYEQYF.

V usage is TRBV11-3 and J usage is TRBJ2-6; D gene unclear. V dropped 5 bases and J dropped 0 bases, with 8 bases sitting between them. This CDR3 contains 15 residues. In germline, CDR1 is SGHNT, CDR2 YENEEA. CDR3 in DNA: TGTGCCAGCAGCGCAGAAAGCTCTGGGGCCAACGTCCTGACTTTC. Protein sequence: CASSAESSGANVLTF.

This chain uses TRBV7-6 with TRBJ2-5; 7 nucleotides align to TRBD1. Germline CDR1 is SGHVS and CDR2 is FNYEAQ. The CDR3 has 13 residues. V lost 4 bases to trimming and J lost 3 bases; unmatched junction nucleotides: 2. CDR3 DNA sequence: TGTGCCAGCAGCTCGGACAGGAAAGAGACCCAGTACTTC. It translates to CASSSDRKETQYF.

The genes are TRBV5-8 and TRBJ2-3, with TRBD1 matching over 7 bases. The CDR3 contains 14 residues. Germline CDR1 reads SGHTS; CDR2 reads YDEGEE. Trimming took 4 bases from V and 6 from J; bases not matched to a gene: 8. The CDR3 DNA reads TGTGCCAGCAGCCCGGGACAGATACAGGATACGCAGTATTTT. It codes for CASSPGQIQDTQYF.

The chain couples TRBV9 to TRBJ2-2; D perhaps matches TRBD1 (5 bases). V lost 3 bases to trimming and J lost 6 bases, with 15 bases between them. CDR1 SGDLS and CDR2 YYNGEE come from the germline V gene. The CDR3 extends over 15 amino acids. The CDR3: CASSGVWGGPGELFF. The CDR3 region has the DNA TGTGCCAGCAGCGGCGTTTGGGGCGGCCCCGGGGAGCTGTTTTTT.

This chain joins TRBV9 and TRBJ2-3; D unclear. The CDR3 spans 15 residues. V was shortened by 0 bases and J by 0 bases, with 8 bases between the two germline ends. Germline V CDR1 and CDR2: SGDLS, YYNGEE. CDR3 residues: CASSVDDSSTDTQYF. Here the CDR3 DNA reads TGTGCCAGCAGCGTAGATGATAGCAGCACAGATACGCAGTATTTT.

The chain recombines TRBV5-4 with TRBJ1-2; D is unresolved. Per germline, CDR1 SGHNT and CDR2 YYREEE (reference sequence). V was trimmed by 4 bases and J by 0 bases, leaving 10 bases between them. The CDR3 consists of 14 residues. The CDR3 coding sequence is TGTGCCAGCAGCCCACCTGGAGCTAACTATGGCTACACCTTC. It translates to CASSPPGANYGYTF.